The clone carrying this TCR beta chain has more than one count but fewer than ten. In the authors' workflow: Nucleated cell counts were estimated from reference gene primer amplification. The assay was immunoSEQ multiplex PCR, and TCRdb's table has in-frame clones only and misses some. The DNA gave D and trimming, while V, J and clone size come from that table. In the table there are about 170,000 clones, around 82% of which are singletons. This record comes from a study of blood T cell repertoires in COVID-19. About the study: Whether acute or convalescent, the COVID-19 samples came from the United States, Italy and Spain. Sources were T cells, B-cell-depleted T cells, or PBMCs; the material itself was cDNA or gDNA.

Per the germline V gene, CDR1 is LGHDT and CDR2 is YNNKEL (reference sequence). The CDR3 sequence is 16 residues long. V trimming: 0 bases; J trimming: 7 bases; junction bases outside the gene matches: 8. The chain carries TRBV3-1 (or the pseudogene TRBV3-2) and TRBJ2-1, with TRBD2 matching over 8 bases. The sequenced sample consisted of peripheral blood. The clonotype originates from a human donor with acute or convalescent COVID-19. The donor label of this sample is uncertain. The CDR3: CASSQDLGLVGNEQFF. In DNA form, the CDR3 reads TGTGCCAGCAGCCAAGATTTGGGACTAGTGGGGAATGAGCAGTTCTTC.